This T cell receptor beta chain emerged from a study of blood T cell repertoires in COVID-19. Overall study context: The study drew acute and convalescent COVID-19 samples from the United States, Italy and Spain. T cells, B-cell-depleted T cells, or PBMCs supplied cDNA or gDNA.

The authors' processing: Estimation of nucleated cell counts was performed using reference gene primer amplification. Only in-frame clones appear in the TCRdb table, and some are missing; sequencing was by immunoSEQ multiplex PCR. V and J calls and clone size are as listed in that table; D and trimming were resolved from the DNA. The profile shows fewer than 400,000 clones, approximately 86% of them singletons. Sequenced input: peripheral blood. The receptor comes from a human donor in a cohort sampled during active COVID-19.

In nucleotides, the CDR3 is TGTGCCAGCAGTTATTGGCAGGGCCATCAGCCCCAGCATTTT. Encoded protein: CASSYWQGHQPQHF. The rearrangement uses TRBV6-1 and TRBJ1-5; maybe TRBD1 (5 bases). There are 14 residues in the CDR3. V lost 5 bases to trimming and J lost 5 bases, with 13 bases between them. Germline V lookup: CDR1 MNHNS, CDR2 SASEGT.